This TCR beta chain appears in the sequencing data of a study of CD8+CD57+ T cells in acquired aplastic anemia. According to the study, genomic DNA was the template for TCR beta VDJ and CDR3 profiling. TCRdb fed the reads into MiXCR, producing one record per CDR3 protein. The table has 400,000 to 500,000 distinct CDR3 sequences, 65% to 80% seen once; the top ten hold 3% to 5%. The length of the CDR3 is 17 residues. Germline V gene lookup returns CDR1 SGHTA and CDR2 FQGNSA. Trimming cost V 0 bases and J 8 bases, with 22 bases left between them. The sequence derives from a human donor in good health, serving as a control. V is TRBV7-2 and J is TRBJ1-2, with D unresolved. Sequencing was done on a sample of sorted CD4+, CD8+, or CD8+CD57+ T cells (not recorded which) from PBMCs. CDR3 region: CASSLASSLETQYGYTF. DNA of the CDR3: TGTGCCAGCAGCTTAGCGAGTAGCTTGGAGACTCAGTACGGCTACACCTTC.